This passage covers 26 T cell receptor beta chains from one sample sequenced in a study of response to subunit inactivated influenza vaccine. TCRdb reanalysed the RT-PCR reads using MiXCR and keeps one entry per CDR3 protein. Of about 480,000 distinct CDR3 sequences listed, roughly 23% are singletons. The starting material was CD4+ T cells sorted from PBMCs, obtained about 5 days after vaccination. The receptors were sampled from a middle-aged man who received an inactivated influenza vaccine.

The chain combines TRBV4-3 with TRBJ2-5; possibly TRBD1 or TRBD2 for D (6 bases each). The germline gives CDR1 LGHNA, CDR2 YSLEER. The CDR3 contains 15 residues. Deletions cut 0 bases from V and 4 bases from J, with 12 bases between. CDR3 loop: CASSQDGGGGETQYF. In DNA, the CDR3 is TGCGCCAGCAGCCAAGATGGCGGAGGGGGAGAGACCCAGTACTTC.

This clonotype was observed a handful of times. The chain combines TRBV10-3 with TRBJ2-6; D unclear. V lost 9 bases and J 0 bases, leaving 12 bases between the germline ends. The germline V gene encodes CDR1 ENHRY and CDR2 SYGVKD. The CDR3 totals 15 residues. The CDR3 sequence: CAIRTQNSGANVLTF. In DNA form, the CDR3 reads TGTGCCATTCGAACGCAGAACTCTGGGGCCAACGTCCTGACTTTC.

The rearrangement joins TRBV19 to TRBJ2-1, with D possibly matching TRBD2 (6 bases). The CDR3 spans 14 residues. Trimming took off 3 bases at V and 8 bases at J, with 14 bases between the two ends. From germline, CDR1 is LNHDA and CDR2 SQIVND (reference sequence). As DNA, the CDR3 is TGTGCCAGTAGTATGGGAAAGGGGAGGTATGAGCAGTTCTTC. This translates into CASSMGKGRYEQFF.

This chain connects TRBV28 to TRBJ2-1; no clear D. V was shortened by 6 bases and J by 0 bases, with 12 bases between the two germline ends. The CDR3 covers 15 residues. Per germline, CDR1 MDHEN and CDR2 SYDVKM. The CDR3 protein is CASRSSTVSYNEQFF. As DNA, the CDR3 is TGTGCCAGCAGATCCTCGACGGTCTCCTACAATGAGCAGTTCTTC.

This clonotype was counted many times. J is TRBJ2-2 and V is TRBV15; possibly TRBD2 for D (6 bases). The CDR3 length is 17 residues. Trimming left V 1 base short and J 3 bases short, with 15 bases between. The germline V gene encodes CDR1 LNHNV and CDR2 YYDKDF (reference sequence). The CDR3 DNA sequence: TGTGCCACCAGCAGAGGCGCAGGGAGGACGGACACCGGGGAGCTGTTTTTT. It encodes CATSRGAGRTDTGELFF.

This clonotype was detected many times. V usage is TRBV4-2 and J usage is TRBJ2-7; tentatively, D is TRBD2 (6 bases). The germline gives CDR1 LGHNA, CDR2 YNFKEQ. This CDR3 contains 16 residues. Trimming stripped 0 bases from V and 2 bases from J, with 14 bases between. In DNA, the CDR3 is TGTGCCAGCAGCCAAGATTATGGGACTGGAACCTACGAGCAGTACTTC. It yields the protein CASSQDYGTGTYEQYF.

This clonotype appeared a few times. V and J are TRBV12-3 or TRBV12-4 and TRBJ2-4, with D unresolved. There are 12 residues in the CDR3. Deletions cut 6 bases from V and 5 bases from J, with 8 bases between. For the CDR3, the DNA is TGTGCCAGCAGCGACCGGGAAAACATTCAGTACTTC. Protein product: CASSDRENIQYF.

This clonotype was counted a few times. This chain connects TRBV30 to TRBJ2-7; TRBD1 might be the D (6 bases). Trimming cost V 3 bases and J 3 bases, with 30 bases left between them. The CDR3 totals 19 residues. Germline assignment: CDR1 GTSNPN and CDR2 SVGIG (reference sequence). The CDR3 DNA is TGTGCCTGGAGACCCAGGGGTGCTCGATTCGAGGGCGCCCACTACGAGCAGTACTTC. Its translation is CAWRPRGARFEGAHYEQYF. The variable domain in full, with the rest retrieved from reference TRBV30 and TRBJ2-7, is SQTIHQWPATLVQPVGSPLSLECTVEGTSNPNLYWYRQAAGRGLQLLFYSVGIGQISSEVPQNLSASRPQDRQFILSSKKLLLSDSGFYLCAWRPRGARFEGAHYEQYFGPGTRLTVT.

The chain has TRBV12-3 or TRBV12-4 and TRBJ1-3; 7 bases map to TRBD1. J gave up 4 bases and V 7 bases, and 7 bases lay outside the gene matches. The CDR3 sequence is 14 residues long. This chain's CDR3 is CASTRGTVGNTIYF. In nucleotides, the CDR3 is TGTGCCAGCACCAGAGGGACAGTGGGAAACACCATATATTTT.

This clonotype has a handful of counts. The chain has TRBV27 and TRBJ1-5, with 7 positions matching TRBD1. The length of the CDR3 is 15 residues. V shed 0 bases, J shed 5 bases, and the junction held 4 bases outside the gene matches. Germline V gene sequence: CDR1 MNHEY, CDR2 SMNVEV (reference sequence). CDR3 amino acids: CASSLSGTAYQPQHF. In DNA form, the CDR3 reads TGTGCCAGCAGTTTATCTGGGACAGCTTATCAGCCCCAGCATTTT.

This clonotype appeared many times. V is TRBV6-2 or TRBV6-3 and J is TRBJ1-6, with a tentative D call TRBD1 (5 bases). This CDR3 region has 15 residues. The V gene's germline CDR1 is MNHEY and CDR2 SVGEGT. Trimming shortened V by 2 bases and J by 1 base, and 6 bases separated the two germline ends. CDR3 DNA sequence: TGTGCCAGCAGTTACGGGGGTTCCTATAATTCACCCCTCCACTTT. Translation gives CASSYGGSYNSPLHF.

A few counts support this clonotype. The chain recombines TRBV5-1 with TRBJ2-5, with D hard to call. There are 15 residues in the CDR3. Germline loops: CDR1 SGHRS, CDR2 YFSETQ. Trimming took off 0 bases at V and 4 bases at J, with 13 bases between the two ends. DNA of the CDR3: TGCGCCAGCAGCTTGGATCGCAAGTACCGAGAGACCCAGTACTTC. This codes for CASSLDRKYRETQYF.

This clonotype was counted at least ten times. The chain joins TRBV12-3 or TRBV12-4 to TRBJ1-1, with D tentatively TRBD1 (5 bases). V dropped 5 bases and J dropped 1 base, with 8 bases sitting between them. The CDR3 runs 13 residues. Written as DNA, the CDR3 is TGTGCCAGCAGTCGGACAAAGAACACTGAAGCTTTCTTT. It yields the protein CASSRTKNTEAFF.

This clonotype has more than one count but fewer than ten. The V call is TRBV20-1, the J call TRBJ2-1, with D unresolved. The CDR3 extends over 12 amino acids. Trimming took off 5 bases at V and 8 bases at J, with 13 bases between the two ends. Germline-derived CDR1 and CDR2 are DFQATT and SNEGSKA (reference sequence). CDR3 loop: CSAAPSEYEQFF. CDR3 coding DNA: TGCAGTGCTGCACCCTCGGAATATGAGCAGTTCTTC.

The sample holds many counts of this clonotype. This chain joins TRBV4-3 and TRBJ2-2; TRBD2 aligns across 14 bases. CDR1 LGHNA and CDR2 YSLEER come from the germline V gene. The CDR3 loop spans 16 amino acids. The J segment lost 6 bases and the V segment lost 4 bases, leaving 4 bases of the junction unmatched. The CDR3 loop is CASSRGLAGGPGELFF. In nucleotides, the CDR3 is TGCGCCAGCAGCCGAGGACTAGCGGGAGGCCCCGGGGAGCTGTTTTTT.

The chain recombines TRBV5-5 with TRBJ2-4, with TRBD2 matching over 8 bases. CDR1 is SGHKS, CDR2 YYEKEE, per germline (reference sequence). The CDR3 has 17 amino acids. V shed 2 bases and J 7 bases; nucleotides not matched to a gene: 14. CDR3 residues: CASSFWRGVLDVNIQYF. The CDR3, as DNA: TGTGCCAGCAGCTTTTGGCGGGGGGTACTCGATGTGAACATTCAGTACTTC. Using reference TRBV5-5 and TRBJ2-4 for the parts outside the CDR3, the full variable domain is DAGVTQSPTHLIKTRGQQVTLRCSPISGHKSVSWYQQVLGQGPQFIFQYYEKEERGRGNFPDRFSARQFPNYSSELNVNALLLGDSALYLCASSFWRGVLDVNIQYFGAGTRLSVL.

V and J are TRBV11-1 and TRBJ1-1; 7 nucleotides match TRBD1. Per germline, CDR1 SGHAT and CDR2 FQDESV (reference sequence). This CDR3 has 15 residues. Germline trimming cut 3 bases from V and 2 bases from J; bases unmatched to any gene: 6. CDR3 sequence: CASSFRTGANTEAFF. The CDR3 DNA reads as TGTGCCAGCAGCTTCCGGACAGGCGCCAACACTGAAGCTTTCTTT.

V gene TRBV7-8 combines with J gene TRBJ2-3; D is tentatively TRBD1 or TRBD2 (5 bases each). V was shortened by 2 bases and J by 6 bases, with 21 bases between the two germline ends. From germline, CDR1 is SGHVS and CDR2 FQNEAQ. The CDR3 has 17 amino acids. CDR3 amino acids: CASSLRIGTAQGDTQYF. The CDR3 DNA sequence: TGTGCCAGCAGCTTAAGGATTGGGACGGCCCAAGGGGATACGCAGTATTTT.

The chain combines TRBV5-1 with TRBJ2-5; D is perhaps TRBD1 (6 bases). The CDR3 runs to 15 residues. The V gene's germline CDR1 is SGHRS and CDR2 YFSETQ. V was clipped by 0 bases and J by 5 bases, with 14 bases between them. This chain's CDR3 is CASSLAMGQGETQYF. The CDR3 DNA reads as TGCGCCAGCAGCTTGGCCATGGGGCAGGGGGAGACCCAGTACTTC.

The rearrangement uses TRBV7-2 and TRBJ1-1; the D gene is possibly TRBD1 (6 bases). The germline V and J ends were trimmed by 5 bases and 2 bases, with 15 bases remaining between them. Germline V gives CDR1 SGHTA, CDR2 FQGNSA. This CDR3 contains 15 residues. DNA for the CDR3: TGTGCCAGCAGCCTACAGGGCGGGGCCAACACTGAAGCTTTCTTT. It yields the protein CASSLQGGANTEAFF.

The chain employs TRBV28 and TRBJ2-7; TRBD2 matches 11 bases. The CDR3 loop spans 15 amino acids. V dropped 6 bases and J dropped 0; count of bases not matched to a gene: 4. Looked up from germline, CDR1 is MDHEN and CDR2 is SYDVKM. DNA for the CDR3: TGTGCCAGCAGGCTGACTAGCGGGGTCTCCTACGAGCAGTACTTC. Translated, it gives CASRLTSGVSYEQYF.

The CDR3 DNA is TGTGCCAGCAGCGGGGGGCGGACTAGCCGGAATGAGCAGTTCTTC. It translates to CASSGGRTSRNEQFF. V usage is TRBV6-1 and J usage is TRBJ2-1; 8 bases align to TRBD2. The V segment lost 6 bases and the J segment 7 bases; nucleotides outside the gene matches: 11. CDR1 and CDR2 (germline): MNHNS, SASEGT. The CDR3 covers 15 residues.

The chain joins TRBV4-2 to TRBJ2-1; the match to TRBD2 covers 14 bases. The CDR3 extends over 17 amino acids. Germline V gene lookup returns CDR1 LGHNA and CDR2 YNFKEQ. The trim removed 0 bases at V and 6 bases at J, leaving 4 bases unmatched. This chain's CDR3 is CASSQDQTSGRGNEQFF. CDR3 in DNA: TGTGCCAGCAGCCAAGACCAGACTAGCGGGAGGGGCAATGAGCAGTTCTTC.

The CDR3 coding sequence is TGTGCCAGCAGTAGGGGGGGGCGCACAGATACGCAGTATTTT. Its translation: CASSRGGRTDTQYF. This chain uses TRBV11-2 with TRBJ2-3; D may be TRBD2 (7 bases). This CDR3 has 14 residues. Looked up from germline, CDR1 is SGHAT and CDR2 is FQNNGV. Between the trimmed V and J ends, which lost 6 bases and 1 base, there was a span of 11 bases.

This chain connects TRBV5-1 to TRBJ2-7; maybe TRBD1 (6 bases). Germline V gene sequence: CDR1 SGHRS, CDR2 YFSETQ. The length of the CDR3 is 14 residues. V dropped 0 bases and J dropped 7 bases, with 14 bases sitting between them. The CDR3 DNA reads as TGCGCCAGCAGCTTGGGAATGGGGGCGAGAGAGCAGTACTTC. Translation: CASSLGMGAREQYF.

This chain links TRBV3-1 with TRBJ2-7, with D perhaps TRBD1 (6 bases). This CDR3 is 14 amino acids long. Per germline, CDR1 LGHDT and CDR2 YNNKEL (reference sequence). V lost 4 bases and J lost 3, with 13 bases in between. The CDR3 sequence is CASSRATGDYEQYF. CDR3 nucleotide sequence: TGTGCCAGCAGCCGAGCGACAGGAGACTACGAGCAGTACTTC.